A single sample gave rise to the 27 T cell receptor beta chains below, sequenced in a study of blood T cell repertoires in COVID-19. Clones were sequenced by immunoSEQ multiplex PCR, and TCRdb holds only the in-frame ones, with some missing. The data hold under 250,000 clones, with under 90% observed a single time. The specimen was peripheral blood. The receptors here all came from a woman aged 55-69 years who had recovered from COVID-19.

The chain combines TRBV2 with TRBJ1-5; D unclear. Looked up from germline, CDR1 is SNHLY and CDR2 is FYNNEI. The ends were cut back, 3 bases at V and 4 bases at J, with 10 bases in the middle. The CDR3 consists of 14 residues. CDR3 amino acids: CASSESGRNQPQHF. In nucleotides, the CDR3 is TGTGCCAGCAGTGAGTCGGGTAGGAATCAGCCCCAGCATTTT.

The chain combines TRBV19 with TRBJ1-1, with a tentative D call TRBD1 (6 bases). The length of the CDR3 is 16 residues. Trimming took off 6 bases at V and 0 bases at J, with 17 bases between the two ends. Germline CDR1 and CDR2: LNHDA and SQIVND (reference sequence). CDR3: CASSPRRQVLNTEAFF. CDR3 coding DNA: TGTGCCAGTAGCCCTCGCAGACAGGTTCTGAACACTGAAGCTTTCTTT.

The V and J genes are TRBV10-3 and TRBJ2-6, with TRBD2 as a possible D gene (6 bases). The CDR3 has 15 residues. V lost 8 bases and J lost 4, with 15 bases in between. The V gene's germline CDR1 is ENHRY and CDR2 SYGVKD. CDR3 in amino acids: CAIGGRLSGANVLTF. The CDR3 bases are TGTGCCATCGGAGGGAGATTATCAGGGGCCAACGTCCTGACTTTC.

The chain combines TRBV5-4 with TRBJ2-7; 7 bases are a match to TRBD1. Germline V CDR1 and CDR2: SGHNT, YYREEE (reference sequence). With 4 bases clipped from V and 3 bases from J, the junction kept 7 bases outside the gene matches. CDR3 length: 14 amino acids. The CDR3 nucleotides read TGTGCCAGCAGCGCAGGGACAGACGGCTACGAGCAGTACTTC. This encodes CASSAGTDGYEQYF.

CDR3: CASSPSAGGLSNEQFF. CDR3 bases: TGTGCCAGCAGCCCCTCGGCGGGGGGGCTATCCAATGAGCAGTTCTTC. The rearrangement links TRBV7-2 to TRBJ2-1, with 9 bases lining up with TRBD2. Trimming removed 5 bases from V and 6 bases from J; junction bases left unmatched: 11. Germline CDR1 and CDR2: SGHTA and FQGNSA. CDR3 length: 16 amino acids.

This sequence joins TRBV3-1 (or the pseudogene TRBV3-2) and TRBJ2-2, with D perhaps matching TRBD2 (6 bases). Per germline, CDR1 LGHDT and CDR2 YNNKEL (reference sequence). This CDR3 region has 19 residues. With 1 base removed from V and 1 base from J, the gap between germline ends came to 19 bases. The CDR3 sequence: CASSQVFSGDILNTGELFF. DNA for the CDR3: TGTGCCAGCAGCCAAGTTTTTAGCGGAGATATTTTGAACACCGGGGAGCTGTTTTTT.

This rearrangement joins TRBV7-2 to TRBJ2-7, with D possibly being TRBD1 (6 bases). This CDR3 spans 14 amino acids. V was trimmed by 1 base and J by 2 bases, leaving 9 bases between them. The V gene's germline CDR1 is SGHTA and CDR2 FQGNSA. The CDR3 loop is CASSLGGQTYEQYF. Here the CDR3 DNA reads TGTGCCAGCAGCTTAGGTGGACAGACCTACGAGCAGTACTTC.

The chain couples TRBV19 to TRBJ2-7, with 11 nucleotides matching TRBD2. Losses at the gene ends were 6 bases for V and 2 bases for J; bases not matched to a gene: 6. This CDR3 has 15 amino acids. Germline CDR1 is LNHDA and CDR2 is SQIVND (reference sequence). The DNA of the CDR3 is TGTGCCAGTAGCAAAGATAGCGGGGGGGCCTACGAGCAGTACTTC. As protein: CASSKDSGGAYEQYF.

The chain combines TRBV4-1 with TRBJ2-2, with D perhaps matching TRBD1 (6 bases). CDR1 and CDR2 (germline): MGHRA, YSYEKL. V was trimmed by 3 bases and J by 2 bases, leaving 10 bases between them. The CDR3 sequence is 15 residues long. This CDR3 is CASSHRQENTGELFF. The CDR3 DNA reads TGCGCCAGCAGCCACCGACAGGAAAACACCGGGGAGCTGTTTTTT.

This clone came up a few times. V gene TRBV10-1 combines with J gene TRBJ1-2; 9 bases agree with TRBD1. Germline CDR1 WNHNN, CDR2 SYGVQD (reference sequence). The CDR3 extends over 11 amino acids. The V gene end was trimmed by 9 bases and the J gene end by 14 bases; junction bases not matched to a gene: 10. The CDR3 bases are TGCGCCAGTGGGACAGGGCCCCCCCAAACCTTC. Amino acids: CASGTGPPQTF.

V usage is TRBV6-6 and J usage is TRBJ1-1; 11 nucleotides align to TRBD1. CDR3 size: 13 residues. Trimming at V came to 5 bases and at J to 5 bases, leaving 1 base not matched to a gene. Germline assignment: CDR1 MNHNY and CDR2 SVGAGI (reference sequence). The CDR3 protein is CASSRDRGTEAFF. For the CDR3, the DNA is TGTGCCAGCAGTCGGGACAGGGGGACTGAAGCTTTCTTT.

The rearrangement uses TRBV29-1 and TRBJ2-7, with 7 bases fitting TRBD2. V lost 4 bases and J lost 3; bases outside the gene matches: 6. Germline assignment: CDR1 SQVTM and CDR2 ANQGSEA. The CDR3 contains 13 residues. DNA of the CDR3: TGCAGCGTTGTTAAGGGAGGGATCTACGAGCAGTACTTC. Protein sequence: CSVVKGGIYEQYF.

The V gene is TRBV6-2 or TRBV6-3, the J gene TRBJ2-3; 8 bases are shared with TRBD2. The germline gives CDR1 MNHEY, CDR2 SVGEGT. Germline trimming cut 0 bases from V and 6 bases from J; bases unmatched to any gene: 8. This CDR3 comprises 16 residues. CDR3 nucleotides: TGTGCCAGCAGTTACTCGCTCGGGGGGGCCGCGGATACGCAGTATTTT. It codes for CASSYSLGGAADTQYF.

This clone was recorded once. In nucleotides, the CDR3 is TGTGCCAGCAGCCAAGATTCCCGACTAGCGACCGAGACCCAGTACTTC. The encoded protein is CASSQDSRLATETQYF. V usage is TRBV4-2 and J usage is TRBJ2-5, with 8 bases that match TRBD2. Per germline, CDR1 LGHNA and CDR2 YNFKEQ. The V segment lost 0 bases and the J segment 5 bases; nucleotides outside the gene matches: 8. This CDR3 has 16 residues.

The V gene is TRBV30, the J gene TRBJ1-2, with 9 positions matching TRBD1. V shed 0 bases, J shed 3 bases, and the junction held 8 bases outside the gene matches. The CDR3 extends over 16 amino acids. The germline CDR1 and CDR2 sequences are GTSNPN and SVGIG (reference sequence). The DNA for the CDR3 is TGTGCCTGGAGTGTAGGGACAGGGTTCTCTCACTATGGCTACACCTTC. It yields the protein CAWSVGTGFSHYGYTF.

This chain links TRBV5-1 with TRBJ1-2; 8 bases align to TRBD1. The CDR3 covers 17 residues. The junction had 12 bases not matched to a gene; V was cut back by 3 bases and J by 2 bases. CDR1 and CDR2 (germline): SGHRS, YFSETQ. The CDR3 here is CASSWGLGDRRNYGYTF. CDR3 DNA sequence: TGCGCCAGCAGCTGGGGACTGGGGGACAGGAGGAACTATGGCTACACCTTC.

The chain is built from TRBV12-3 or TRBV12-4 and TRBJ1-5, with D perhaps TRBD1 (6 bases). V gave up 6 bases and J gave up 7 bases, with 10 bases separating them. The CDR3 runs to 12 residues. Written as DNA, the CDR3 is TGTGCCAGCAGATGGGGGCAACAGCCCCAGCATTTT. This sequence encodes CASRWGQQPQHF.

The CDR3 coding sequence is TGTGCCAGCAGTCGGGACGGGGGGGCCGAGGAGACCCAGTACTTC. Protein product: CASSRDGGAEETQYF. The chain carries TRBV2 and TRBJ2-5; 8 positions agree with TRBD2. The CDR3 extends over 15 amino acids. J was trimmed by 5 bases and V by 5 bases; bases with no gene match: 10. The germline gives CDR1 SNHLY, CDR2 FYNNEI.

For the CDR3, the DNA is TGTGCCAGCAGTTTAGAAGCCGGGACAGGGGACGGTTCACCCCTCCACTTT. Amino acid sequence: CASSLEAGTGDGSPLHF. V is TRBV27 and J is TRBJ1-6; 10 positions agree with TRBD1. The CDR3 has 17 amino acids. The germline V gene has CDR1 MNHEY and CDR2 SMNVEV (reference sequence). With V trimmed by 2 bases and J by 9 bases, 10 bases remained unmatched.

A single count supports this clone. This chain connects TRBV7-2 to TRBJ2-4; a possible D gene is TRBD2 (7 bases). Germline loops: CDR1 SGHTA, CDR2 FQGNSA. Trimming shortened V by 5 bases and J by 8 bases, and 16 bases separated the two germline ends. The CDR3 runs 14 residues. CDR3 in DNA: TGTGCCAGCAGCAAGGGGGGGGCTGTGGACATTCAGTACTTC. Translating it yields CASSKGGAVDIQYF.

The chain employs TRBV19 and TRBJ2-7; TRBD2 agrees at 7 bases. The CDR3 contains 15 residues. Trimming at V came to 4 bases and at J to 2 bases, leaving 8 bases not matched to a gene. Germline V gene data show CDR1 as LNHDA and CDR2 as SQIVND (reference sequence). The CDR3 bases are TGTGCCAGTAGTAGAGTCGGGGGGACCCCCTACGAGCAGTACTTC. Protein: CASSRVGGTPYEQYF.

CDR3 residues: CASRQDQETQYF. CDR3 DNA sequence: TGCGCCAGCAGACAGGACCAAGAGACCCAGTACTTC. This chain links TRBV5-1 with TRBJ2-5; a weak D match, TRBD1 (5 bases). The V gene's germline CDR1 is SGHRS and CDR2 YFSETQ. The CDR3 is 12 residues long. The V gene lost 5 bases and the J gene lost 0 bases, with 5 bases spanning the gap.

This chain joins TRBV6-5 and TRBJ1-2, with a tentative D call TRBD1 (5 bases). The CDR3 contains 16 residues. CDR1 and CDR2 from the germline V gene are MNHEY and SVGAGI. V lost 2 bases and J lost 1, with 14 bases in between. The CDR3 protein is CASSYRTLQFNYGYTF. The CDR3, as DNA: TGTGCCAGCAGTTACCGGACACTCCAGTTTAACTATGGCTACACCTTC.

Only a few counts were recorded for this clone. The chain employs TRBV11-2 and TRBJ2-7; D gene ambiguous. The CDR3 loop spans 14 amino acids. Germline V gene sequence: CDR1 SGHAT, CDR2 FQNNGV. Deletions cut 2 bases from V and 2 bases from J, with 10 bases between. The CDR3 reads CASSLTQRTYEQYF. DNA of the CDR3: TGTGCCAGCAGCTTAACGCAGCGAACCTACGAGCAGTACTTC.

The V call is TRBV4-1, the J call TRBJ1-2; TRBD1 matches at 10 bases. The germline CDR1 and CDR2 sequences are MGHRA and YSYEKL. This CDR3 has 16 amino acids. Trimming at V came to 2 bases and at J to 3 bases, leaving 6 bases not matched to a gene. CDR3 loop: CASSQTGTGEDYGYTF. CDR3 DNA: TGCGCCAGCAGCCAAACTGGGACAGGGGAGGACTATGGCTACACCTTC.

The chain employs TRBV7-3 and TRBJ2-3, with TRBD2 matching over 11 bases. CDR1 is SGHTA, CDR2 FQGTGA, per germline. This CDR3 is 16 amino acids long. V lost 6 bases to trimming and J lost 5 bases; unmatched junction nucleotides: 10. CDR3 in DNA: TGTGCCAGCAGGCCCCCCGGGACTAGCGGTGAAGATACGCAGTATTTT. It encodes CASRPPGTSGEDTQYF.

The chain joins TRBV6-5 to TRBJ2-1; a possible D gene is TRBD2 (6 bases). Trimming removed 2 bases from V and 7 bases from J, with 18 bases in between. The CDR3 length is 16 residues. The germline gives CDR1 MNHEY, CDR2 SVGAGI. The CDR3 spells CASSYPPGSARNEQFF. The CDR3 DNA follows: TGTGCCAGCAGTTACCCACCCGGGAGCGCGAGGAATGAGCAGTTCTTC.